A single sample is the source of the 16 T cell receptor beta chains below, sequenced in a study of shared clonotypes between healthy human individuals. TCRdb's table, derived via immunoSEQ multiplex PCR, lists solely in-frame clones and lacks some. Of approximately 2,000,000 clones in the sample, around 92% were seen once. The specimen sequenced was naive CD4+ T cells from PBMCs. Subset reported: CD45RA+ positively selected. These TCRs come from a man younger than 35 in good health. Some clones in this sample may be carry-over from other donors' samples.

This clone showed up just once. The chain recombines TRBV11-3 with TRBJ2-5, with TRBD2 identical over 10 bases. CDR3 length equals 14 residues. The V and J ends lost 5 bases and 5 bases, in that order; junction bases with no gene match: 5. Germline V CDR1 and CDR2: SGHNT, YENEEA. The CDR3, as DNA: TGTGCCAGCAGCCCTAGCGGGAGTTGGGAGACCCAGTACTTC. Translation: CASSPSGSWETQYF.

The CDR3 reads CASSEGYYGAFF. In DNA form, the CDR3 reads TGTGCCAGCAGTGAAGGTTATTATGGAGCTTTCTTT. V is TRBV6-1 and J is TRBJ1-1; D gene uncertain. Germline values: CDR1 MNHNS, CDR2 SASEGT. The CDR3 runs to 12 residues. V lost 1 base and J lost 10, with 10 bases in between.

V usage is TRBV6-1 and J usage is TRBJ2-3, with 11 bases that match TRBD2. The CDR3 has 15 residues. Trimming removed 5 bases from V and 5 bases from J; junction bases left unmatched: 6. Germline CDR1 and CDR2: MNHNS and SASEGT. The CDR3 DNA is TGTGCCAGCAGTTCTAACGGACTAGCGGGAGATACGCAGTATTTT. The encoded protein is CASSSNGLAGDTQYF.

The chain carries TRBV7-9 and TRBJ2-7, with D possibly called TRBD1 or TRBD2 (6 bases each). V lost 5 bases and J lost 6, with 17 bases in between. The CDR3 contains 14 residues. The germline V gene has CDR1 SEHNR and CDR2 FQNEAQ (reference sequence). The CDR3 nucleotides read TGTGCCAGCAGCCGAGAACCGGGGGCGGGCGAGCAGTACTTC. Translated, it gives CASSREPGAGEQYF.

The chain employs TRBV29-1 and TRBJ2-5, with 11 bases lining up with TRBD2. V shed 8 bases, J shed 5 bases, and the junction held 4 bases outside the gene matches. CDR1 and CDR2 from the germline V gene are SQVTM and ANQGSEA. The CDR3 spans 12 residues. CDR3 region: CSTLAGGETQYF. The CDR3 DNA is TGCAGCACGTTAGCGGGAGGGGAGACCCAGTACTTC. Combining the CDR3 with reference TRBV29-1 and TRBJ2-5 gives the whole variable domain SAVISQKPSRDICQRGTSLTIQCQVDSQVTMMFWYRQQPGQSLTLIATANQGSEATYESGFVIDKFPISRPNLTFSTLTVSNMSPEDSSIYLCSTLAGGETQYFGPGTRLLVL.

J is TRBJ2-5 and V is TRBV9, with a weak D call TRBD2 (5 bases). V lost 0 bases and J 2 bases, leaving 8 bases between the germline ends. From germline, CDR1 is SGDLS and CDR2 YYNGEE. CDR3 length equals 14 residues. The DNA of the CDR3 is TGTGCCAGCAGCGTAGGACTAAAGCAAGAGACCCAGTACTTC. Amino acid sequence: CASSVGLKQETQYF. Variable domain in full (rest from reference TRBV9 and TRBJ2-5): DSGVTQTPKHLITATGQRVTLRCSPRSGDLSVYWYQQSLDQGLQFLIQYYNGEERAKGNILERFSAQQFPDLHSELNLSSLELGDSALYFCASSVGLKQETQYFGPGTRLLVL.

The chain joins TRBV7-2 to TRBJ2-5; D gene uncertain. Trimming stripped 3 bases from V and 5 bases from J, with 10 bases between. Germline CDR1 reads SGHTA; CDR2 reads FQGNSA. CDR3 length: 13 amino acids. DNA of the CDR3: TGTGCCAGCAGCTTCGCCCCCCAGGAGACCCAGTACTTC. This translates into CASSFAPQETQYF.

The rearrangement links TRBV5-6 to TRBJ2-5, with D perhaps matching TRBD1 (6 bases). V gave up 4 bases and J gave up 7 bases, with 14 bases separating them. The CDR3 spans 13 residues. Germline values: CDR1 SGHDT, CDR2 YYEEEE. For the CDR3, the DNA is TGTGCCAGCAGCCCGACAGGATTGGGGACCCAGTACTTC. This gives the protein CASSPTGLGTQYF.

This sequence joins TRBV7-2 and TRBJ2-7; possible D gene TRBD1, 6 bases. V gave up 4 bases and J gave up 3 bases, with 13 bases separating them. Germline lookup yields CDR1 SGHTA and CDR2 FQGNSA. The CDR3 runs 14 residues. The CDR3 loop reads CASSSRAGDYEQYF. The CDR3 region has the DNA TGTGCCAGCAGCTCTCGAGCAGGGGACTACGAGCAGTACTTC.

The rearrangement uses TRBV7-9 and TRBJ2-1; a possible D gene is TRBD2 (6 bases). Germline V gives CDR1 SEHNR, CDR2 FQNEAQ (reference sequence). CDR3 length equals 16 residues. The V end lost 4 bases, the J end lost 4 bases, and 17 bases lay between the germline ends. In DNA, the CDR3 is TGTGCCAGCAGCTACGTCGGACTACCAAATTACAATGAGCAGTTCTTC. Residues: CASSYVGLPNYNEQFF.

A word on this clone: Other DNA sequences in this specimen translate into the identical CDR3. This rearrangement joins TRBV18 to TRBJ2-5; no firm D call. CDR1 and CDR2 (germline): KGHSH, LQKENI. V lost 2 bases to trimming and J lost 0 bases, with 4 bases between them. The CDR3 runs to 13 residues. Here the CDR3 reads CASSPANQETQYF. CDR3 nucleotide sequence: TGTGCCAGCTCACCAGCGAACCAAGAGACCCAGTACTTC.

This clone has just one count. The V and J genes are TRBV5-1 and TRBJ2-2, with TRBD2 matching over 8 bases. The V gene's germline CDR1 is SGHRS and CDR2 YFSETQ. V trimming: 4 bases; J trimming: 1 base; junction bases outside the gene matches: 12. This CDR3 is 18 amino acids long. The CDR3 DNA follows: TGCGCCAGCAGCATAGTACCCGGACTAGCCGGGAACACCGGGGAGCTGTTTTTT. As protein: CASSIVPGLAGNTGELFF.

The CDR3 is CASSPTGGDTQYF. The CDR3 DNA follows: TGTGCCAGCAGCCCTACCGGAGGCGATACGCAGTATTTT. The chain has TRBV5-4 and TRBJ2-3, with TRBD2 as a possible D gene (5 bases). V was shortened by 4 bases and J by 6 bases, with 12 bases between the two germline ends. The CDR3 runs to 13 residues. Germline loops: CDR1 SGHNT, CDR2 YYREEE (reference sequence).

The CDR3 nucleotides read TGCGCCAGCAGTCTTACCGGGACTAGCGGCTCCCAAGAGACCCAGTACTTC. This sequence encodes CASSLTGTSGSQETQYF. J is TRBJ2-5 and V is TRBV5-1; 11 positions match TRBD2. The germline gives CDR1 SGHRS, CDR2 YFSETQ. The CDR3 extends over 17 amino acids. V lost 5 bases, J lost 1 base, and 10 bases stayed unmatched.

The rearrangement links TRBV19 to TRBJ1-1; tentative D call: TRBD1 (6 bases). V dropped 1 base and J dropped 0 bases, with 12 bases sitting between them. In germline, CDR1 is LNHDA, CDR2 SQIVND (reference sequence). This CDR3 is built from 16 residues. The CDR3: CASSIVGQPMNTEAFF. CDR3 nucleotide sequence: TGTGCCAGTAGTATAGTAGGACAGCCTATGAACACTGAAGCTTTCTTT.

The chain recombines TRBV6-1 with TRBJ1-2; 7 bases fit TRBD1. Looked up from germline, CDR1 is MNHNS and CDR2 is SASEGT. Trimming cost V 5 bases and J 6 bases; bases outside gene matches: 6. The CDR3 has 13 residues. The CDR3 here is CASSSTGLDGYTF. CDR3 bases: TGTGCCAGCAGTTCGACAGGGTTGGATGGCTACACCTTC.